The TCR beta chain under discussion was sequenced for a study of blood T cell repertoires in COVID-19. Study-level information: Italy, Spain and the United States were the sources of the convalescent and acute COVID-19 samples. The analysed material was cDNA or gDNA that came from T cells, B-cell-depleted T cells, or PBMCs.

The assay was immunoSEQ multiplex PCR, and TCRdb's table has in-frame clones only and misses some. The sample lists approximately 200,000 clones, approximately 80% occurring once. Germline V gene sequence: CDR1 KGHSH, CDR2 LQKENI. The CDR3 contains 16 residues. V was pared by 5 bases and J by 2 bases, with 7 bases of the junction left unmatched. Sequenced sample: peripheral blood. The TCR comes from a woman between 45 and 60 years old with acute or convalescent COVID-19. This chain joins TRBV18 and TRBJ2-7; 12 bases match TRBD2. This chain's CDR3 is CASSSWTSGNPYEQYF. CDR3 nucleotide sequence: TGTGCCAGCTCATCCTGGACTAGCGGGAATCCCTACGAGCAGTACTTC. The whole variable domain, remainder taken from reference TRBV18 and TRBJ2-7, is NAGVMQNPRHLVRRRGQEARLRCSPMKGHSHVYWYRQLPEEGLKFMVYLQKENIIDESGMPKERFSAEFPKEGPSILRIQQVVRGDSAAYFCASSSWTSGNPYEQYFGPGTRLTVT.